Listed below are T cell receptor beta chains from one sample, sequenced in a study of T cell responses to AZD1222 COVID-19 vaccine. Produced via immunoSEQ multiplex PCR; TCRdb's table is partial and in-frame only. The table shows 82,000 or so clones, with more than 90% occurring only once. This material consisted of peripheral blood, taken on day 0 of AZD1222 vaccination. The receptors originated from an adult in good health. CDR3s include the opening cysteine and the closing phenylalanine or tryptophan. A D gene is named only where the DNA matches it firmly. Size is stated for part of the rows, as once, few or many counts, or as a class when the clone is expanded.

>14|TRBJ1-2|TRBV5-1|TRBD1|-
TGCGCCAGCAGCTCCGGGACAGGGATCTATGGCTACACCTTC
CASSSGTGIYGYTF
>15|TRBJ2-7|TRBV7-2|-|-
TGTGCCAGCAGCTTAGGGAGGGGGCTAACCTACGAGCAGTACTTC
CASSLGRGLTYEQYF
>16|TRBJ1-6|TRBV9|TRBD1|-
TGTGCCAGCAGCCTCGGGACAGGGGGCGGGGGTTCACCCCTCCACTTT
CASSLGTGGGGSPLHF
>15|TRBJ1-6|TRBV19|-|-
TGTGCCAGTACCCCCGTCACGAATACTAATTCACCCCTCCACTTT
CASTPVTNTNSPLHF
>12|TRBJ2-3|TRBV6-5|-|-
TGTGCCAGCAGGCCTCAGGGAGATACGCAGTATTTT
CASRPQGDTQYF
>15|TRBJ2-1|TRBV11-3|-|-
TGTGCCAGCAGCTTAAGTGGAGGGGGGGCGTATGAGCAGTTCTTC
CASSLSGGGAYEQFF
>16|TRBJ1-4|TRBV6-1|TRBD1|-
TGTGCCAGCAGGGAATTATGCAGGGGGCGGTATGAAAAACTGTTTTTT
CASRELCRGRYEKLFF
>11|TRBJ1-1|TRBV27|TRBD1|medium-sized
TGTGCCAGCACCTACAGGGGGGACGCTTTCTTT
CASTYRGDAFF
>12|TRBJ1-1|TRBV12-3/TRBV12-4|TRBD1|once
TGTGCCACCCAGGGGACAGGGCCTGAAGCTTTCTTT
CATQGTGPEAFF
>14|TRBJ1-5|TRBV6-6|TRBD1|-
TGTGCCAGCAGTACCGGGACAGTCCATCAGCCCCAGCATTTT
CASSTGTVHQPQHF
>17|TRBJ2-3|TRBV5-8|TRBD2|-
TGTGCCAGCAGCTTCACCAGAGCGGGGGGTTGGACAGATACGCAGTATTTT
CASSFTRAGGWTDTQYF
>15|TRBJ1-1|TRBV11-3|-|once
TGTGCCAGCAGCTTAGGGGGGGCCGGGGACACTGAAGCTTTCTTT
CASSLGGAGDTEAFF
>14|TRBJ2-2|TRBV2|TRBD1|-
TGTGCCAGCAAGGGACAGACGAACACCGGGGAGCTGTTTTTT
CASKGQTNTGELFF
>14|TRBJ1-5|TRBV6-1|-|-
TGTGCCAGCAGTGAATCCTGGACAGTTCAGCCCCAGCATTTT
CASSESWTVQPQHF
>14|TRBJ2-2|TRBV19|-|-
TGTGCCAGTAGTCCCGGGACATTTACCGGGGAGCTGTTTTTT
CASSPGTFTGELFF
>16|TRBJ2-3|TRBV6-2/TRBV6-3|-|-
TGTGCCAGCAGTTACGGCCAGGGACTTGGCACAGATACGCAGTATTTT
CASSYGQGLGTDTQYF
>13|TRBJ1-5|TRBV3-1/TRBV3-2|-|-
TGTGCCAGCAGCCAAGGAGCTTGGCAGCCCCAGCATTTT
CASSQGAWQPQHF
>16|TRBJ2-2|TRBV7-3|-|few
TGTGCCAGCAGCTCTTCTAGGACAGACCGGGCCGGGGAGCTGTTTTTT
CASSSSRTDRAGELFF
>15|TRBJ2-5|TRBV5-1|TRBD1|-
TGCGCCAGCAGCGGCGGACAGGCTCCACAAGAGACCCAGTACTTC
CASSGGQAPQETQYF
>12|TRBJ2-5|TRBV11-2|-|-
TGTGCCAGCAGCTGTAACCAAGAGACCCAGTACTTC
CASSCNQETQYF
>13|TRBJ2-1|TRBV5-1|-|once
TGCGCCAGCAGCTTGGCCGGGAGACTTGAGCAGTTCTTC
CASSLAGRLEQFF
>13|TRBJ1-1|TRBV6-2/TRBV6-3|-|-
TGTGCCAGCAGTTATCCTGTGGGGAGTGAAGCTTTCTTT
CASSYPVGSEAFF
>15|TRBJ1-6|TRBV11-1|TRBD1|-
TGTGCCAGCAGCACAGGGGACCCCTATAATTCACCCCTCCACTTT
CASSTGDPYNSPLHF
>15|TRBJ1-2|TRBV19|-|-
TGTGCCAGTAGTCGGTATGCGGCCGCTAACTATGGCTACACCTTC
CASSRYAAANYGYTF
>13|TRBJ2-1|TRBV18|-|-
TGTGCCAGCTCACCACCGGGGAGGAATGAGCAGTTCTTC
CASSPPGRNEQFF
>13|TRBJ1-1|TRBV5-1|TRBD1|-
TGCGCCAGCAGAGCAAATCCGACAGGGCAGGCTTTCTTT
CASRANPTGQAFF
>15|TRBJ1-1|TRBV3-1/TRBV3-2|-|-
TGTGCCAGCAGCCAAGATCCGGTTCCGAACACTGAAGCTTTCTTT
CASSQDPVPNTEAFF
>13|TRBJ1-4|TRBV30|TRBD1|-
TGTGCCTGGAGTACCGGGACAGGGGAAAAACTGTTTTTT
CAWSTGTGEKLFF
>16|TRBJ1-2|TRBV5-4|TRBD1|-
TGTGCCAGCAGCTTGGAGGCCGGGACAGGGGTTTATGGCTACACCTTC
CASSLEAGTGVYGYTF
>15|TRBJ1-5|TRBV28|-|-
TGTGCCAGCAGTAACGGTTTTCTTAGCAATCAGCCCCAGCATTTT
CASSNGFLSNQPQHF